The clone carrying this T cell receptor beta chain was detected once. The target antigen is unknown. Method: immunoSEQ multiplex PCR; TCRdb's copy keeps in-frame clones and lacks some. The sample lists approximately 83,000 clones, roughly 93% occurring once. This CDR3 contains 14 residues. The V end lost 5 bases, the J end lost 2 bases, and 13 bases lay between the germline ends. Germline CDR1 and CDR2: SGHTS and YDEGEE. The data belong to a study of T cells in localized non-small cell lung cancer. Study conclusions and caveats: A denser population of T cells in blood accompanied longer overall survival. There was higher T cell clonality in uninvolved adjacent lung than in tumor, and it was highest there. Sequencing was restricted to one tumor region; therefore, heterogeneity remains possible. For the top 100 tumor clones, a median approximately 59 also appeared in adjacent lung.

Material: PBMCs, obtained before any cancer treatment. The chain has TRBV5-8 and TRBJ1-1, with D hard to call. This clonotype originated in a woman aged 35-75 years with stage II squamous cell lung carcinoma. Written as DNA, the CDR3 is TGTGCCAGCAGGCGGACTTATTTTAACACTGAAGCTTTCTTT. It encodes CASRRTYFNTEAFF. Full variable domain (rest looked up from reference TRBV5-8 and TRBJ1-1): EAGVTQSPTHLIKTRGQQATLRCSPISGHTSVYWYQQALGLGLQFLLWYDEGEERNRGNFPPRFSGRQFPNYSSELNVNALELEDSALYLCASRRTYFNTEAFFGQGTRLTVV.